These 17 T cell receptor beta chains share one sample of origin, sequenced in a study of T cell repertoires in cytomegalovirus infection. No antigens are known for them. TCRdb called the reads again in MiXCR, with one record for every CDR3 protein. The profile shows 700,000 to 950,000 distinct CDR3 sequences, over 25% of them singletons. Sequencing used cultured CD8+ T cells from PBMCs, obtained from culture after CMV antigen stimulation. The receptors were gathered from a human donor in good health (CMV status not recorded). Some clones in this sample may be carry-over from other donors' samples.

This rearrangement joins TRBV4-2 to TRBJ2-3, with 9 bases matching TRBD2. With 5 bases clipped from V and 5 bases from J, the junction kept 8 bases outside the gene matches. CDR3 length: 15 residues. Germline lookup yields CDR1 LGHNA and CDR2 YNFKEQ. The CDR3 sequence: CASSISSGVLDTQYF. CDR3 coding DNA: TGTGCCAGCAGCATATCTAGCGGGGTCTTAGATACGCAGTATTTT.

This clonotype was seen only a few times. The chain links TRBV7-9 to TRBJ2-3, with D perhaps matching TRBD2 (6 bases). CDR1 is SEHNR and CDR2 is FQNEAQ in the germline V gene (reference sequence). CDR3 length: 16 residues. V lost 6 bases and J 1 base, leaving 17 bases between the germline ends. CDR3 loop: CASSRMTSAGTDTQYF. Here the CDR3 DNA reads TGTGCCAGCAGTCGCATGACTAGTGCTGGCACAGATACGCAGTATTTT.

This chain connects TRBV27 to TRBJ2-7, with a possible D match to TRBD1 (5 bases). This CDR3 has 14 residues. V shed 6 bases and J shed 4 bases, with 16 bases lying between them. Germline-derived CDR1 and CDR2 are MNHEY and SMNVEV (reference sequence). The CDR3 loop is CASRTLGQLYEQYF. CDR3 sequence (DNA): TGTGCCAGCAGAACGTTAGGACAATTATACGAGCAGTACTTC.

J is TRBJ2-3 and V is TRBV9; no reliable D call. V was clipped by 0 bases and J by 6 bases, with 8 bases between them. Germline CDR1 is SGDLS and CDR2 is YYNGEE. The CDR3 extends over 13 amino acids. The CDR3: CASSVVPRDTQYF. CDR3 DNA sequence: TGTGCCAGCAGCGTAGTCCCTCGGGATACGCAGTATTTT.

In its sample, this clonotype was seen a few times. This sequence joins TRBV2 and TRBJ1-5; D remains unclear. With 7 bases removed from V and 0 bases from J, the gap between germline ends came to 7 bases. CDR1 is SNHLY, CDR2 FYNNEI, per germline. This CDR3 region has 13 residues. The CDR3 DNA is TGTGCCAGCATGGAGTATAGCAATCAGCCCCAGCATTTT. It codes for CASMEYSNQPQHF.

This clonotype has just a few counts. The chain carries TRBV6-5 and TRBJ1-2, with TRBD1 matching over 7 bases. Germline loops: CDR1 MNHEY, CDR2 SVGAGI. This CDR3 comprises 15 residues. V was clipped by 0 bases and J by 8 bases; unmatched bases: 9. The DNA of the CDR3 is TGTGCCAGCAGTTACTCGTTAGGGGGCTTATACGGCTACACCTTC. This sequence encodes CASSYSLGGLYGYTF.

The sample holds a few counts of this clonotype. The rearrangement links TRBV10-3 to TRBJ2-7, with 7 bases fitting TRBD1. Germline CDR1 reads ENHRY; CDR2 reads SYGVKD. CDR3 length: 15 amino acids. With V trimmed by 6 bases and J by 0 bases, 8 bases remained unmatched. The CDR3 region is CAIRVGQQSSYEQYF. The DNA for the CDR3 is TGTGCCATCAGAGTGGGACAGCAGAGCTCCTACGAGCAGTACTTC.

The chain combines TRBV6-1 with TRBJ1-2; possible D gene TRBD1, 5 bases. The germline CDR1 and CDR2 sequences are MNHNS and SASEGT. V lost 7 bases, J lost 6 bases, and 18 bases lay in between. The CDR3 loop spans 14 amino acids. Here the CDR3 DNA reads TGTGCCAGCACCAACCTCTGGGGGGGGGATGGCTACACCTTC. Encoded protein: CASTNLWGGDGYTF.

This clonotype was seen a handful of times. CDR3 sequence reads: CASIEPDFGTGELFF. The DNA of the CDR3 is TGTGCCAGCATCGAGCCCGACTTCGGCACCGGGGAGCTGTTTTTT. This chain uses TRBV2 with TRBJ2-2; no reliable D call. This CDR3 has 15 amino acids. The V end lost 7 bases, the J end lost 4 bases, and 16 bases lay between the germline ends. Germline V gene lookup returns CDR1 SNHLY and CDR2 FYNNEI.

This clonotype was counted between two and nine times. V and J are TRBV2 and TRBJ1-2; 9 bases are a match to TRBD1. This CDR3 is 12 amino acids long. Trimming removed 10 bases from V and 6 bases from J; junction bases left unmatched: 6. Germline CDR1 and CDR2: SNHLY and FYNNEI. The DNA of the CDR3 is TGTGCCATTAAACAGGGGGCTGATGGCTACACCTTC. Residues: CAIKQGADGYTF.

The V and J genes are TRBV12-3 or TRBV12-4 and TRBJ1-1, with 7 positions matching TRBD1. Germline trimming cut 5 bases from V and 1 base from J; bases unmatched to any gene: 4. This CDR3 has 14 amino acids. The CDR3 reads CASSDWTGNTEAFF. CDR3 in DNA: TGTGCCAGCAGTGACTGGACAGGGAACACTGAAGCTTTCTTT.

This clonotype was seen a handful of times. The V call is TRBV6-2 or TRBV6-3, the J call TRBJ1-5; D might be TRBD1 (6 bases). The CDR3 has 16 residues. Looked up from germline, CDR1 is MNHEY and CDR2 is SVGEGT. V was trimmed by 0 bases and J by 5 bases, leaving 14 bases between them. In DNA, the CDR3 is TGTGCCAGCAGTTACTCGGACAGCCGGTCCGATCAGCCCCAGCATTTT. Protein product: CASSYSDSRSDQPQHF.

Turning to this clonotype: An end of the junction does not agree with germline; a read error may underlie this. This chain uses TRBV7-7 with TRBJ2-5, with 8 positions matching TRBD2. Germline CDR1 and CDR2: SSHAT and FNYEAQ (reference sequence). The CDR3 has 15 amino acids. The CDR3 region has the DNA TGTGCTAGCAGCCCTCCGGGACTAGATAGGGAGACCCAGTACTTC. Protein: CASSPPGLDRETQYF.

The chain couples TRBV7-9 to TRBJ1-6; no firm D call. This CDR3 is built from 15 residues. V was cut by 3 bases and J by 5 bases, with 11 bases left in between. Germline CDR1 and CDR2: SEHNR and FQNEAQ (reference sequence). DNA for the CDR3: TGTGCCAGCAGCTTCGGAAAGGCTAATAATTCACCCCTCCACTTT. Protein product: CASSFGKANNSPLHF.

The chain combines TRBV5-4 with TRBJ1-1; 7 nucleotides agree with TRBD1. Germline V CDR1 and CDR2: SGHNT, YYREEE (reference sequence). Trimming cost V 1 base and J 6 bases; bases outside gene matches: 9. The CDR3 totals 15 residues. The CDR3 region has the DNA TGTGCCAGCAGCTTGTTTGGGACAGTGCTCTCTGAAGCTTTCTTT. This sequence encodes CASSLFGTVLSEAFF.

The chain uses TRBV20-1 and TRBJ2-1, with 8 bases that match TRBD2. This CDR3 region has 13 residues. With V trimmed by 5 bases and J by 5 bases, 5 bases remained unmatched. CDR1 and CDR2 (germline): DFQATT, SNEGSKA (reference sequence). This chain's CDR3 is CSAFSGDNNEQFF. CDR3 coding DNA: TGCAGTGCTTTTAGCGGGGACAACAATGAGCAGTTCTTC.

The CDR3, as DNA: TGTGCTAGTGGTCCCGAACAGGACAATGAGCAGTTCTTC. Translated: CASGPEQDNEQFF. The rearrangement joins TRBV12-5 to TRBJ2-1; D is perhaps TRBD1 (5 bases). Germline-derived CDR1 and CDR2 are LGHNT and FRNRAP. The CDR3 length is 13 residues. V lost 5 bases and J lost 5, with 10 bases in between.